One sample yielded the 2 T cell receptor beta chains listed below, sequenced in a study of molecular identifiers for immune sequencing clone quantification. TCRdb passed the PCR reads through MiXCR, listing each CDR3 protein once. The data contain approximately 630,000 distinct CDR3 sequences, 25% of them singletons. Sequenced input: naive CD8+ T cells from blood, with Jurkat cell RNA spiked in. Subset defined: FACS-sorted CD8+CD4-CCR7+CD45RA+ naive T cells. These receptor sequences come from a human donor in good health. Some libraries in this study had Jurkat cell RNA spiked in.

With regard to this clonotype: A much larger clone differs from this one at a single base, so this may be a read error. The chain links TRBV4-2 to TRBJ1-2; the D is unclear. Germline CDR1 is LGHNA and CDR2 is YNFKEQ. This CDR3 has 14 amino acids. CDR3 sequence: CAGSQAPGNYGYTF. The DNA for the CDR3 is TGTGCCGGCAGCCAAGCGCCAGGCAACTATGGCTACACCTTC.

As for this clonotype: A read error may explain this, as a much larger clone is one base away. The chain links TRBV4-3 to TRBJ2-1; 11 bases fit TRBD2. V dropped 3 bases and J dropped 4; count of bases not matched to a gene: 2. In germline, CDR1 is LGHNA, CDR2 YSLEER. The CDR3 sequence is 15 residues long. DNA of the CDR3: TGCGCCAGCAGCCACGGGACTAGCGGATACAATGAGCAGTTCTTC. It yields the protein CASSHGTSGYNEQFF.